The present TCR beta chain was sequenced within a study of T cell responses to AZD1222 COVID-19 vaccine (dated by TCRdb to the early 2020s). Some background on the complete study: AZD1222 recipients whose second dose came at about 4 weeks and those whose second dose came at about 12 weeks were combined into one group, since spike-specific TCR depth and breadth did not differ between the two schedules. TCR sequencing covered some 240 trial participants: 207 given two doses of AZD1222 and 26 given two doses of MenACWY control vaccine. Trial participants were enrolled into age subgroups of 18-55, 56-69 and 70-plus years, which contained about 150, 28 and 57 TCR-sequenced participants, respectively.

The sample's time point, from its label and the paper: baseline before first vaccination. The vaccinee samples were drawn from two UK trials, COV001 and COV002, one of which was a single-blind randomized controlled phase 2/3 trial testing AZD1222 (ChAdOx1 nCoV-19) in healthy adults. Trial participant PBMC samples were collected at day 0 and day 28 after the second dose for TCRbeta chain sequencing. The CDR3 regions of human TCRbeta chains were analyzed by immunosequencing. In the paper's pipeline: TCRs in the repertoires were compared against a reference library of SARS-CoV-2-specific TCRs that had been generated with the MIRA antigen-specificity platform. Breadth meant the fraction of unique TCRs that were SARS-CoV-2-associated, whereas depth meant the fraction of total T cells that were SARS-CoV-2-associated. Using the MIRA data, every spike-specific TCR was mapped to the spike region that the TCR reacted to and assigned to either a CD4 or a CD8 class. Log10-transformed breadth and depth values were compared by one-way ANOVA with Sidak's multiple comparisons tests. TCRdb holds this immuneACCESS table with in-frame rearrangements only. Some clones are missing; in checked studies, unresolved V genes explain under half, and the rest has no known cause. Clone size and V and J calls were adopted from that table, with D and trimming inferred from the DNA. For this sample there are roughly 80,000 clones; roughly 90% appear just once. In total, the top ten clones hold approximately 4.2% of the sample.

Remarks on this clone: The clone's antigen remains unknown. Base qualities are not recorded, but no much larger clone differs from it by a single base.

V drops 2 bases and J drops 0 bases, leaving 5 bases in between. Taken from the germline V gene, the CDR1 and CDR2 loops are SGHTA and FQGTGA. Including cysteine and phenylalanine, the CDR3 has 13 amino acids. The sequence is cut down to CDR3 DNA, 39 bases in frame from base 1. The study at large found these results: CD4 TCRs associated with the vaccine covered the entire spike protein, and the dominant responses were in regions 160-218 and 743-854. In the small 56-69-year group, the increase in depth fell short of significance, most likely because of low power. Participants were mostly white British, with more females than males. The authors suggested clonal diversity may have been underestimated. After two AZD1222 doses, both the breadth and the depth of spike-specific TCRs were significantly higher than at day 0 and than in MenACWY recipients. Reportedly, close to half of the unique spike-specific TCRs recognized epitopes lying outside the regions that are mutated in the B.1.351 and B.1.1.7 variants. Because no samples from the day 14 peak response were available, repertoires could be characterized only after the peak T cell response. Conclusions about previously exposed vaccinees are limited, since just five or six AZD1222 recipients were seropositive for SARS-CoV-2 at baseline.

The clonotype comes from an adult in good health. Sequencing was performed on peripheral blood, taken on day 0 of AZD1222 vaccination. The sequence joins TRBV7-3 to TRBJ2-7; the D gene cannot be named for sure. The CDR3 region has the sequence CASSLGNSYEQYF. The DNA sequence reads TGTGCCAGCAGCTTAGGTAACTCCTACGAGCAGTACTTC.